Listed below are T cell receptor beta chains from one sample, sequenced in a study of cytomegalovirus exposure and HLA in healthy donors. Assay: immunoSEQ multiplex PCR; the TCRdb copy retains only in-frame clones and omits some. Of some 340,000 clones in the sample, approximately 90% were seen once. The sequenced sample was PBMCs. These receptors originate from a woman in her 30s in good health and CMV-seropositive. CDR3s include the opening cysteine and the closing phenylalanine or tryptophan. The D gene is left open where the match is weak. Clone size is stated in some rows and not others, as once, few, many or a class when expanded.

size | D | J | V | CDR3 | DNA
- | - | TRBJ2-1 | TRBV13 | CASSSAGVEQFF | TGTGCCAGCAGCTCAGCGGGTGTTGAGCAGTTCTTC
- | - | TRBJ2-1 | TRBV14 | CASSQDWAGEQFF | TGTGCCAGCAGCCAAGATTGGGCGGGTGAGCAGTTCTTC
- | - | TRBJ1-1 | TRBV6-1 | CASKTQRGPSLEAFF | TGTGCCAGCAAAACCCAAAGGGGTCCCTCCCTTGAAGCTTTCTTT
- | TRBD2 | TRBJ2-3 | TRBV7-3 | CASSLTGRDTQYF | TGTGCCAGCAGCTTAACCGGGAGGGATACGCAGTATTTT
- | - | TRBJ2-7 | TRBV7-2 | CASSLVRDEQYF | TGTGCCAGCAGCTTAGTAAGGGACGAGCAGTACTTC
- | - | TRBJ1-2 | TRBV28 | CASSVVGAPNYGYTF | TGTGCCAGCAGTGTGGTGGGGGCGCCAAACTATGGCTACACCTTC
- | - | TRBJ1-2 | TRBV4-3 | CASSQESGSGYGYTF | TGCGCCAGCAGCCAAGAGTCAGGGTCGGGCTATGGCTACACCTTC
- | - | TRBJ2-3 | TRBV7-7 | CASSTDHTDTQYF | TGTGCCAGCAGCACCGACCACACAGATACGCAGTATTTT
- | TRBD1 | TRBJ1-2 | TRBV28 | CASSRQGDYGYTF | TGTGCCAGCAGTCGACAGGGCGACTATGGCTACACCTTC
- | - | TRBJ2-3 | TRBV6-1 | CASSERGAGSDTQYF | TGTGCCAGCAGTGAGAGGGGCGCGGGTTCAGATACGCAGTATTTT
- | - | TRBJ2-7 | TRBV4-3 | CASSQERGRIYEQYF | TGCGCCAGCAGCCAAGAAAGGGGTCGGATTTACGAGCAGTACTTC
- | - | TRBJ1-1 | TRBV7-3 | CASSFHASEAFF | TGTGCCAGCAGCTTTCACGCCAGTGAAGCTTTCTTT
- | - | TRBJ2-7 | TRBV4-2 | CASSQDSPYEQYF | TGTGCCAGCAGCCAAGATTCTCCCTACGAGCAGTACTTC
- | - | TRBJ2-1 | TRBV7-2 | CASSLAWVSSYNEQFF | TGTGCCAGCAGCTTAGCTTGGGTTAGCTCCTACAATGAGCAGTTCTTC
- | - | TRBJ2-1 | TRBV4-1 | CASSLRLDEQFF | TGCGCCAGCAGCCTTCGGCTAGATGAGCAGTTCTTC
- | - | TRBJ2-7 | TRBV10-3 | CASAGGPYEQYF | TGTGCTTCCGCCGGCGGGCCCTACGAGCAGTACTTC
- | - | TRBJ2-5 | TRBV7-6 | CASSLGGSGQETQYF | TGTGCCAGCAGCTTAGGGGGTAGCGGCCAAGAGACCCAGTACTTC
- | - | TRBJ1-2 | TRBV7-7 | CASSSSVPYGYTF | TGTGCCAGCAGCTCGAGTGTGCCCTATGGCTACACCTTC
- | - | TRBJ1-1 | TRBV29-1 | CSVGTEAFF | TGCAGCGTTGGGACAGAAGCTTTCTTT
- | TRBD1 | TRBJ2-7 | TRBV13 | CASSPWTGRFSYEQYF | TGTGCCAGCAGCCCCTGGACAGGGAGATTTTCCTACGAGCAGTACTTC
- | - | TRBJ1-5 | TRBV5-3 | CARSLGQQDQPQHF | TGTGCCAGAAGCTTGGGACAGCAAGACCAGCCCCAGCATTTT
- | - | TRBJ2-7 | TRBV6-1 | CASSEGWQADYEQYF | TGTGCCAGCAGTGAAGGGTGGCAGGCTGACTACGAGCAGTACTTC
once | - | TRBJ2-3 | TRBV18 | CASSPAGSGIDTQYF | TGTGCCAGCTCACCTGCGGGTTCGGGGATAGATACGCAGTATTTT
- | - | TRBJ2-7 | TRBV9 | CASSVGTRAASYEQYF | TGTGCCAGCAGCGTAGGAACTAGGGCAGCCTCCTACGAGCAGTACTTC